This TCR beta chain originates from a study of regulatory T cells in long-lasting Graves disease. Study outcomes and limitations: Persistent Graves' patients showed less TCR diversity than newly diagnosed ones. Newly diagnosed disease favored TRBV20-1 and TRBJ2-1 over persistent disease.

The sample holds many counts of this clonotype. Its antigen is currently unknown. Building of the TCR beta libraries involved iRepertoire HTBI primers and Arm-PCR of CDR3 regions. In the original processing: Segment identification across samples yielded about 60 TRBV and 12 to 15 TRBJ segments. TCRdb reprocessed the multiplex PCR reads via MiXCR and lists one record per CDR3 protein. TCRdb, not the original authors, processed these V and J calls. The table has about 340,000 distinct CDR3 sequences, around 19% seen once. The germline CDR1 and CDR2 sequences are SGHTA and FQGTGA. V lost 1 base, J lost 1 base, and 7 bases lay in between. The CDR3 length is 14 residues. Time point here: persistent/refractory GD, antithyroid drugs over 5 years with positive TRAb. PBMC-extracted RNA yielded the TCR library.

This receptor was taken from a female donor with Graves disease. This chain links TRBV7-3 with TRBJ1-1; no clear D. The sample in question was peripheral blood mononuclear cells (PBMCs), obtained when the disease was refractory, from a patient treated with antithyroid drugs. Here the CDR3 DNA reads TGTGCCAGCAGCTTAAGTGCAGGGAACACTGAAGCTTTCTTT. This gives the protein CASSLSAGNTEAFF.